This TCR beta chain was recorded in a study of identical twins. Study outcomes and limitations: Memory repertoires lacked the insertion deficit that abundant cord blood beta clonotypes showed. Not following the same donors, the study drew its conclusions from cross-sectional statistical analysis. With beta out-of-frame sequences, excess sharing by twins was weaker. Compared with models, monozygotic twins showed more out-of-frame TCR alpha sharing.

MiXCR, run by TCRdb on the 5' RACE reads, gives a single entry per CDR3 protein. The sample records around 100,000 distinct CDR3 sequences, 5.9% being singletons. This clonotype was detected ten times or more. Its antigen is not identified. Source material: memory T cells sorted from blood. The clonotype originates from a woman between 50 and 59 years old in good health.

The CDR3 is CSARVRRLAAEQFF. Here the CDR3 DNA reads TGCAGTGCTAGAGTTAGACGTCTTGCGGCTGAGCAGTTCTTC. The V call is TRBV20-1, the J call TRBJ2-1; D gene unclear. The CDR3 is 14 amino acids. Trimming removed 1 base from V and 9 bases from J, with 16 bases in between. In germline, CDR1 is DFQATT, CDR2 SNEGSKA (reference sequence).